Detailed here is one T cell receptor (beta chain). Its antigen is not identified. TCRdb re-derived calls from the 5' RACE reads in MiXCR, one entry per CDR3 protein. The table shows approximately 350,000 distinct CDR3 sequences, with around 15% occurring only once. This specimen comes from a study of CD8 T cells in ankylosing spondylitis. Whole-study findings and limits: Clones linked to disease, bearing a CD8+ phenotype, were relatively rare in peripheral blood.

Germline CDR1 and CDR2: LGHNA and YNFKEQ. Trimming at V came to 0 bases and at J to 2 bases, leaving 2 bases not matched to a gene. The CDR3 has 16 amino acids. The sample was blood, either unsorted or a sorted T cell fraction (not recorded which). The V gene is TRBV4-2, the J gene TRBJ2-2, with 8 bases fitting TRBD2. This sequence was found in a male donor with ankylosing spondylitis or in good health (not recorded which). The CDR3 DNA follows: TGTGCCAGCAGCCAAGAGCGGGGGGCTAACACCGGGGAGCTGTTTTTT. Its translation: CASSQERGANTGELFF.